A selection of T cell receptor beta chains follows, all from one sample in a study of cytomegalovirus exposure and HLA in healthy donors. Some clones are missing from TCRdb's copy, which holds only in-frame ones; the method was immunoSEQ multiplex PCR. This table holds 250,000 to 300,000 clones, 90% found once. The specimen was PBMCs. These receptors were obtained from a woman in her late teens or twenties in good health and CMV-seronegative. Both conserved end residues are part of each CDR3. A D gene is named only where the DNA matches it firmly. Part of the rows lack a size; the others show once, few, many or a class for expanded clones.

clone_size j_call cdr3_length v_call d_call cdr3_aa cdr3_nt
- TRBJ2-1 13 TRBV6-5 - CASQRDNYNEQFF TGTGCCAGCCAAAGGGACAACTACAATGAGCAGTTCTTC
- TRBJ1-6 16 TRBV13 - CASSVNYREGNSPLHF TGTGCCAGCAGCGTTAACTACAGGGAAGGTAATTCACCCCTCCACTTT
- TRBJ2-1 19 TRBV4-1 TRBD2 CASSQKKPGLAGIYNEQFF TGCGCCAGCAGCCAAAAAAAACCTGGACTAGCGGGGATCTACAATGAGCAGTTCTTC
once TRBJ1-1 13 TRBV27 - CASSSRWNTEAFF TGTGCCAGCAGTTCACGGTGGAACACTGAAGCTTTCTTT
- TRBJ2-2 14 TRBV6-4 TRBD2 CASRPGLDTGELFF TGTGCCAGCCGCCCGGGACTAGACACCGGGGAGCTGTTTTTT
- TRBJ1-4 15 TRBV9 TRBD1 CASSSPGTGFEKLFF TGTGCCAGCAGCTCCCCGGGGACAGGGTTTGAAAAACTGTTTTTT
- TRBJ2-1 14 TRBV6-6 TRBD2 CAIKTGGLGNEQFF TGTGCCATTAAGACGGGGGGGCTCGGCAATGAGCAGTTCTTC
- TRBJ2-2 16 TRBV11-2 - CASSLATGTDTGELFF TGTGCCAGCAGCTTGGCTACAGGGACGGACACCGGGGAGCTGTTTTTT
- TRBJ2-3 16 TRBV7-2 TRBD2 CASSRKRDASTDTQYF TGTGCCAGCAGTCGTAAGCGGGATGCTAGCACAGATACGCAGTATTTT
- TRBJ1-5 17 TRBV4-1 - CASSLGSGNRKDQPQHF TGCGCCAGCAGCCTAGGTTCGGGGAATAGGAAAGATCAGCCCCAGCATTTT
- TRBJ2-5 14 TRBV5-5 - CASSLGTNQETQYF TGTGCCAGCAGCCTCGGGACAAACCAAGAGACCCAGTACTTC
- TRBJ2-2 14 TRBV10-1 - CASRQVKNTGELFF TGCGCCAGCAGACAGGTAAAGAACACCGGGGAGCTGTTTTTT
- TRBJ2-5 15 TRBV5-1 - CASSPRSGLEETQYF TGCGCCAGCAGCCCACGGTCGGGACTGGAAGAGACCCAGTACTTC
- TRBJ2-7 12 TRBV29-1 TRBD1 CSVAGQGWEQYF TGCAGCGTGGCCGGACAGGGGTGGGAGCAGTACTTC
- TRBJ2-5 14 TRBV6-5 TRBD1 CASRGQGAKETQYF TGTGCCAGCAGAGGACAGGGTGCTAAGGAGACCCAGTACTTC
few TRBJ2-3 11 TRBV30 - CAWSGQRTQYF TGTGCCTGGAGTGGACAACGTACGCAGTATTTT
few TRBJ1-1 16 TRBV25-1 TRBD1 CASSEWDRGSNTEAFF TGTGCCAGCAGTGAATGGGACAGGGGATCGAACACTGAAGCTTTCTTT
- TRBJ2-5 17 TRBV13 TRBD1 CASSASQGVQGKETQYF TGTGCCAGCAGCGCGTCACAGGGGGTCCAGGGTAAGGAGACCCAGTACTTC
- TRBJ2-1 16 TRBV7-7 TRBD2 CASSSGLAGGSDEQFF TGTGCTAGCAGCTCAGGACTAGCGGGGGGTTCGGATGAGCAGTTCTTC
- TRBJ1-1 14 TRBV10-2 TRBD1 CASRPGQGNTEAFF TGCGCCAGCAGGCCGGGACAGGGGAACACTGAAGCTTTCTTT
once TRBJ2-2 13 TRBV28 - CASSWSTTGELFF TGTGCCAGCAGTTGGTCGACAACCGGGGAGCTGTTTTTT
- TRBJ2-2 15 TRBV18 - CASSPLQENTGELFF TGTGCCAGCTCACCACTACAGGAGAACACCGGGGAGCTGTTTTTT
few TRBJ2-7 17 TRBV7-9 TRBD1 CASSHLRAQGTTYEQYF TGTGCCAGCAGCCACTTAAGGGCACAGGGGACCACCTACGAGCAGTACTTC
- TRBJ2-2 16 TRBV9 - CASSPTGPGDTGELFF TGTGCCAGCAGCCCCACGGGACCGGGGGACACCGGGGAGCTGTTTTTT
once TRBJ2-3 15 TRBV4-1 - CASSQDAGATDTQYF TGCGCCAGCAGCCAAGATGCAGGGGCCACAGATACGCAGTATTTT
- TRBJ2-5 16 TRBV5-5 - CASSLLATTVQETQYF TGTGCCAGCAGCTTGTTGGCGACGACAGTACAAGAGACCCAGTACTTC
- TRBJ2-3 17 TRBV10-3 TRBD2 CAISETGTSGATDTQYF TGTGCCATCAGCGAAACCGGGACTAGCGGGGCCACAGATACGCAGTATTTT
- TRBJ1-1 15 TRBV28 TRBD1 CASSNNRGRVPEAFF TGTGCCAGCAGCAATAACAGGGGCAGGGTCCCTGAAGCTTTCTTT
- TRBJ2-3 12 TRBV5-1 - CASSRSTDTQYF TGCGCCAGCAGCCGTAGCACAGATACGCAGTATTTT